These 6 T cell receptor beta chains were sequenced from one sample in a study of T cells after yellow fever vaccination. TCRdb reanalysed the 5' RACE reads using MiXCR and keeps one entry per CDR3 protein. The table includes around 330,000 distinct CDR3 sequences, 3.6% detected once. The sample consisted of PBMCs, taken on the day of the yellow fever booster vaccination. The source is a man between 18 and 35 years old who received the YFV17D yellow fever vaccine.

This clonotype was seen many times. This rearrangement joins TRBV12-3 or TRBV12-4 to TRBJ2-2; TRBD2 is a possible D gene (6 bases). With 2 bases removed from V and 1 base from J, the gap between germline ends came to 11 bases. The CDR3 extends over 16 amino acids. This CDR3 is CASSLNAGKNTGELFF. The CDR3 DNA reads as TGTGCCAGCAGTTTAAACGCGGGGAAGAACACCGGGGAGCTGTTTTTT.

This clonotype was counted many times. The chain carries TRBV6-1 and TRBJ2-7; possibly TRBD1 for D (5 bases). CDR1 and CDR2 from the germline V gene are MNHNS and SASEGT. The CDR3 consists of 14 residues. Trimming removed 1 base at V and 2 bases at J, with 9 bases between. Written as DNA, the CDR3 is TGTGCCAGCAGTGAAGAGGGGCCGACCTACGAGCAGTACTTC. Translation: CASSEEGPTYEQYF.

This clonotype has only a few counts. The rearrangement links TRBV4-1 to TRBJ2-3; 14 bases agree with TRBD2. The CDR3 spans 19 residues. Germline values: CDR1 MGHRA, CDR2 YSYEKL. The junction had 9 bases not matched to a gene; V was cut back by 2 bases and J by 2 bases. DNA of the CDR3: TGCGCCAGCAGCCAACGGACTAGCGGGGGGATTCTTTCCACAGATACGCAGTATTTT. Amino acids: CASSQRTSGGILSTDTQYF.

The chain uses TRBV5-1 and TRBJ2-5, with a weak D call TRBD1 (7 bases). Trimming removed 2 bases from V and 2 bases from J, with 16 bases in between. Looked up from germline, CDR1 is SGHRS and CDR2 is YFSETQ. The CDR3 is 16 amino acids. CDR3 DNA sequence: TGCGCCAGCAGCTTAGGGGGCGCGGGGAGGCAAGAGACCCAGTACTTC. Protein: CASSLGGAGRQETQYF.

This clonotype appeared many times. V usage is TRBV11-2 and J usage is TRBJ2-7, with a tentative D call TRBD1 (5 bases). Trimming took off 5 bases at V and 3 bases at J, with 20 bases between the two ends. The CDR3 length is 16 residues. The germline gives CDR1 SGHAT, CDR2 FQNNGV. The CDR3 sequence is CASSQTSGLLIYEQYF. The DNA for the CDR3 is TGTGCCAGCAGCCAGACTTCAGGGCTCCTTATCTACGAGCAGTACTTC. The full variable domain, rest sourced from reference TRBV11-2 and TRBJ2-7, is EAGVAQSPRYKIIEKRQSVAFWCNPISGHATLYWYQQILGQGPKLLIQFQNNGVVDDSQLPKDRFSAERLKGVDSTLKIQPAKLEDSAVYLCASSQTSGLLIYEQYFGPGTRLTVT.

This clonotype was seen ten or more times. DNA for the CDR3: TGTGCCAGCAGCTTAGTTGTGCTAGCGGGGGGACAAGAGACCCAGTACTTC. Its translation: CASSLVVLAGGQETQYF. This chain uses TRBV7-9 with TRBJ2-5; 11 nucleotides agree with TRBD2. The CDR3 covers 17 residues. Germline CDR1 reads SEHNR; CDR2 reads FQNEAQ (reference sequence). Germline trimming cut 1 base from V and 2 bases from J; bases unmatched to any gene: 6.